The 28 T cell receptor beta chains reported below all come from one sample, sequenced in a study of T cell responses to AZD1222 COVID-19 vaccine. Produced via immunoSEQ multiplex PCR; TCRdb's table is partial and in-frame only. The sample lists under 60,000 clones; around 84% were seen once. The sample in question was peripheral blood, obtained on day 0 of AZD1222 vaccination. Receptor source: an adult in good health.

The chain couples TRBV19 to TRBJ2-2; 9 nucleotides line up with TRBD1. Per the germline V gene, CDR1 is LNHDA and CDR2 is SQIVND (reference sequence). This CDR3 is 17 amino acids long. The V segment lost 10 bases and the J segment 10 bases; nucleotides outside the gene matches: 22. This CDR3 is CATTSVTGGVGKKELFF. The CDR3 DNA reads TGTGCCACCACCTCTGTCACAGGGGGCGTCGGGAAAAAGGAGCTGTTTTTT.

This clone was seen a single time. V usage is TRBV5-1 and J usage is TRBJ1-3; D might be TRBD1 (5 bases). The CDR3 extends over 17 amino acids. Between the trimmed V and J ends, which lost 4 bases and 0 bases, there was a span of 17 bases. CDR1 SGHRS and CDR2 YFSETQ come from the germline V gene. In DNA form, the CDR3 reads TGCGCCAGCAGCAAGAGCCTGACGACAGCCTCTGGAAACACCATATATTTT. Protein product: CASSKSLTTASGNTIYF.

This chain connects TRBV18 to TRBJ1-4; no clear D gene. In germline, CDR1 is KGHSH, CDR2 LQKENI. The ends were cut back, 5 bases at V and 3 bases at J, with 13 bases in the middle. This CDR3 is built from 15 residues. The CDR3 bases are TGTGCCAGCTCAAGCCCGGTGGCGTCTAATGAAAAACTGTTTTTT. Translating it yields CASSSPVASNEKLFF. Variable domain in full (rest from reference TRBV18 and TRBJ1-4): NAGVMQNPRHLVRRRGQEARLRCSPMKGHSHVYWYRQLPEEGLKFMVYLQKENIIDESGMPKERFSAEFPKEGPSILRIQQVVRGDSAAYFCASSSPVASNEKLFFGSGTQLSVL.

J is TRBJ2-3 and V is TRBV14, with TRBD2 identical over 7 bases. Trimming took 0 bases from V and 2 from J; bases not matched to a gene: 5. Germline CDR1 reads SGHDN; CDR2 reads FVKESK. The CDR3 has 16 residues. Written as DNA, the CDR3 is TGTGCCAGCAGCCAAGACTTAGCGGGCTTCACAGATACGCAGTATTTT. This encodes CASSQDLAGFTDTQYF.

The count of this clone is one. The chain links TRBV5-5 to TRBJ1-1; no clear D gene. V was clipped by 5 bases and J by 4 bases, with 6 bases between them. Germline values: CDR1 SGHKS, CDR2 YYEKEE (reference sequence). CDR3 size: 11 residues. Here the CDR3 reads CASSIRTEAFF. For the CDR3, the DNA is TGTGCCAGCAGTATCCGCACTGAAGCTTTCTTT.

This chain uses TRBV7-2 with TRBJ2-7, with 12 bases lining up with TRBD1. Losses at the gene ends were 5 bases for V and 7 bases for J; bases not matched to a gene: 6. Germline CDR1 SGHTA, CDR2 FQGNSA. This CDR3 spans 14 amino acids. This chain's CDR3 is CASSQGQGAWEQYF. The CDR3, as DNA: TGTGCCAGCAGCCAGGGACAGGGGGCGTGGGAGCAGTACTTC.

The chain couples TRBV27 to TRBJ2-7; D uncertain. The germline CDR1 and CDR2 sequences are MNHEY and SMNVEV (reference sequence). The length of the CDR3 is 14 residues. Trimming shortened V by 6 bases and J by 2 bases, and 14 bases separated the two germline ends. CDR3 sequence reads: CASRLDGSPYEQYF. The CDR3, as DNA: TGTGCCAGCAGATTGGACGGTTCGCCCTACGAGCAGTACTTC.

J is TRBJ2-1 and V is TRBV19; D is possibly TRBD1 (7 bases). Germline V gene sequence: CDR1 LNHDA, CDR2 SQIVND (reference sequence). V was shortened by 1 base and J by 6 bases, with 13 bases between the two germline ends. The CDR3 is made up of 15 amino acids. CDR3 coding DNA: TGTGCCAGTAGTATAGGTACAGGGGAGGTCAATGAGCAGTTCTTC. Encoded protein: CASSIGTGEVNEQFF.

This chain uses TRBV7-2 with TRBJ1-5; D possibly corresponds to TRBD1 (6 bases). V lost 2 bases and J 6 bases, leaving 14 bases between the germline ends. From germline, CDR1 is SGHTA and CDR2 FQGNSA. The CDR3 contains 15 residues. The CDR3 protein is CASSLSPGAAQPQHF. CDR3 nucleotides: TGTGCCAGCAGCTTATCTCCAGGGGCGGCTCAGCCCCAGCATTTT.

The DNA of the CDR3 is TGTGCCAGCAGTTACTCGGGACAGGTTAGGTTGGAAGCTTTCTTT. Its protein is CASSYSGQVRLEAFF. This sequence joins TRBV6-5 and TRBJ1-1; TRBD1 matches at 8 bases. This CDR3 is built from 15 residues. In germline, CDR1 is MNHEY, CDR2 SVGAGI. The trim removed 0 bases at V and 8 bases at J, leaving 8 bases unmatched.

The rearrangement uses TRBV7-3 and TRBJ2-2, with D perhaps matching TRBD1 (6 bases). The CDR3 is 17 amino acids. CDR1 and CDR2 from the germline V gene are SGHTA and FQGTGA. V was clipped by 5 bases and J by 4 bases, with 20 bases between them. CDR3 bases: TGTGCCAGCAGCCTACTACTCCGGGACACAGTCACCGGGGAGCTGTTTTTT. Encoded protein: CASSLLLRDTVTGELFF.

This clone was seen a few times. V usage is TRBV29-1 and J usage is TRBJ2-1; maybe TRBD2 (5 bases). V lost 4 bases to trimming and J lost 8 bases, with 15 bases between them. The CDR3 is 13 amino acids. Per germline, CDR1 SQVTM and CDR2 ANQGSEA. CDR3 amino acids: CSVVKRLKDEQFF. As DNA, the CDR3 is TGCAGCGTTGTCAAGCGGTTAAAGGATGAGCAGTTCTTC.

This clone appeared once. The chain links TRBV5-8 to TRBJ2-1; tentative D call: TRBD1 (6 bases). The V gene's germline CDR1 is SGHTS and CDR2 YDEGEE. The CDR3 has 11 amino acids. V shed 4 bases and J shed 15 bases, with 14 bases lying between them. The CDR3 bases are TGTGCCAGCAGCCTTGGGCAGGGGACGTTCTTC. Amino acids: CASSLGQGTFF. The full variable domain, with the rest looked up from reference TRBV5-8 and TRBJ2-1, is EAGVTQSPTHLIKTRGQQATLRCSPISGHTSVYWYQQALGLGLQFLLWYDEGEERNRGNFPPRFSGRQFPNYSSELNVNALELEDSALYLCASSLGQGTFFGPGTRLTVL.

J is TRBJ1-2 and V is TRBV3-1 (or the pseudogene TRBV3-2); TRBD1 might be the D (5 bases). Looked up from germline, CDR1 is LGHDT and CDR2 is YNNKEL (reference sequence). The CDR3 runs 14 residues. The V end lost 2 bases, the J end lost 8 bases, and 15 bases lay between the germline ends. The CDR3 region has the DNA TGTGCCAGCAGCCAACCAGGCGGGGGATGGGGCTACACCTTC. Translating gives CASSQPGGGWGYTF.

The chain combines TRBV7-5 with TRBJ2-7; the D call in the table, TRBD1, was not verified against the DNA. TRBV7-5 is assigned pseudogene status. CDR3 length: 15 amino acids. The CDR3 spells CVRSPPGQGAGEQYF. In DNA form, the CDR3 reads TGTGTCAGAAGCCCTCCGGGACAGGGGGCGGGCGAGCAGTACTTC.

The chain links TRBV2 to TRBJ2-7, with a tentative D call TRBD2 (5 bases). This CDR3 is 15 amino acids long. The V end lost 3 bases, the J end lost 5 bases, and 17 bases lay between the germline ends. CDR1 is SNHLY, CDR2 FYNNEI, per germline. CDR3 region: CASSEWTVSVDEQYF. CDR3 bases: TGTGCCAGCAGTGAGTGGACTGTGTCGGTAGACGAGCAGTACTTC.

The rearrangement joins TRBV19 to TRBJ2-2; 9 nucleotides match TRBD2. CDR3 length equals 16 residues. Trimming at V came to 8 bases and at J to 5 bases, leaving 12 bases not matched to a gene. Per the germline V gene, CDR1 is LNHDA and CDR2 is SQIVND (reference sequence). This CDR3 is CASSSGPSGMTGELFF. The CDR3 region has the DNA TGTGCCAGTTCGAGCGGCCCTAGCGGGATGACCGGGGAGCTGTTTTTT.

CDR3: CASRVDKNTEAFF. The DNA for the CDR3 is TGTGCCAGTAGGGTTGATAAGAACACTGAAGCTTTCTTT. The rearrangement links TRBV19 to TRBJ1-1, with D unclear. Germline lookup yields CDR1 LNHDA and CDR2 SQIVND (reference sequence). The CDR3 sequence is 13 residues long. V lost 6 bases and J lost 1, with 9 bases in between.

J is TRBJ2-2 and V is TRBV7-8; weak D call: TRBD2 (5 bases). The V end was cut by 2 bases, the J end by 4 bases, with 14 bases between. The CDR3 runs 16 residues. Germline loops: CDR1 SGHVS, CDR2 FQNEAQ. CDR3 sequence: CASSLRPAASTGELFF. As DNA, the CDR3 is TGTGCCAGCAGCTTACGGCCAGCGGCCAGCACCGGGGAGCTGTTTTTT.

This clone was observed once. V usage is TRBV5-6 and J usage is TRBJ2-1; D is unclear. V was clipped by 2 bases and J by 4 bases, with 4 bases between them. This CDR3 comprises 12 residues. Germline values: CDR1 SGHDT, CDR2 YYEEEE. In DNA, the CDR3 is TGTGCCAGCAGCTTTGGATACAATGAGCAGTTCTTC. Its protein is CASSFGYNEQFF.

V gene TRBV7-2 combines with J gene TRBJ2-6, with D uncertain. V lost 6 bases, J lost 4 bases, and 7 bases lay in between. Per the germline V gene, CDR1 is SGHTA and CDR2 is FQGNSA. The CDR3 is 13 residues long. The CDR3 bases are TGTGCCAGCAGAGATTCCGGGGCCAACGTCCTGACTTTC. Protein product: CASRDSGANVLTF.

This clone has only one observation. CDR3 loop: CSVETSGVQYEQYF. The CDR3 DNA follows: TGCAGCGTTGAAACTAGCGGGGTTCAGTACGAGCAGTACTTC. The chain recombines TRBV29-1 with TRBJ2-7; 10 positions agree with TRBD2. Germline V CDR1 and CDR2: SQVTM, ANQGSEA. Trimming at V came to 2 bases and at J to 4 bases, leaving 5 bases not matched to a gene. The CDR3 runs 14 residues.

The rearrangement joins TRBV2 to TRBJ2-5; 13 bases are shared with TRBD2. V shed 4 bases, J shed 2 bases, and the junction held 10 bases outside the gene matches. Germline CDR1 SNHLY, CDR2 FYNNEI. The CDR3 runs to 18 residues. The CDR3 bases are TGTGCCAGCAGTGTGACTAGCGGGGGGCTCACAGTACAAGAGACCCAGTACTTC. It yields the protein CASSVTSGGLTVQETQYF.

This sequence joins TRBV14 and TRBJ2-7; D is perhaps TRBD1 or TRBD2 (5 bases each). The V gene's germline CDR1 is SGHDN and CDR2 FVKESK. The CDR3 is made up of 14 amino acids. The germline V and J ends were trimmed by 3 bases and 3 bases, with 12 bases remaining between them. This chain's CDR3 is CASSQGRDSYEQYF. The CDR3 region has the DNA TGTGCCAGCAGCCAGGGACGGGATAGCTACGAGCAGTACTTC.

The chain links TRBV6-6 to TRBJ2-7; TRBD2 matches 9 bases. CDR1 MNHNY and CDR2 SVGAGI come from the germline V gene (reference sequence). V was clipped by 10 bases and J by 3 bases; unmatched bases: 7. The CDR3 extends over 13 amino acids. CDR3 in DNA: TGTGCCACCCGACTAGCGGACTACTACGAGCAGTACTTC. This gives the protein CATRLADYYEQYF.

The rearrangement links TRBV5-1 to TRBJ1-1; D is perhaps TRBD1 (5 bases). This CDR3 has 12 amino acids. Germline V lookup: CDR1 SGHRS, CDR2 YFSETQ. V was pared by 2 bases and J by 5 bases, with 7 bases between. CDR3 sequence reads: CASSFWGTEAFF. The DNA for the CDR3 is TGCGCCAGCAGCTTCTGGGGGACTGAAGCTTTCTTT.

The chain carries TRBV7-2 and TRBJ2-7, with 10 bases identical to TRBD1. Germline CDR1 and CDR2: SGHTA and FQGNSA. Trimming took 5 bases from V and 2 from J; bases not matched to a gene: 6. This CDR3 comprises 15 residues. The CDR3 region is CASSPVGQGTYEQYF. CDR3 nucleotide sequence: TGTGCCAGCAGCCCCGTGGGACAGGGGACCTACGAGCAGTACTTC.

The V and J genes are TRBV18 and TRBJ1-2, with TRBD1 matching over 7 bases. Losses at the gene ends were 4 bases for V and 6 bases for J; bases not matched to a gene: 5. Looked up from germline, CDR1 is KGHSH and CDR2 is LQKENI. This CDR3 is built from 13 residues. The chain's CDR3 is CASSRDRAHGYTF. Written as DNA, the CDR3 is TGTGCCAGCTCACGAGACAGGGCGCATGGCTACACCTTC.